This TCR beta chain appears in the sequencing data of a study of Ad26.COV2.S vaccination and SARS-CoV-2 variants. Study at large: Ad26.COV2.S was injected intramuscularly once or twice, 56 days apart.

V was clipped by 7 bases and J by 7 bases, with 20 bases between them. This CDR3 spans 16 amino acids. Germline V gene sequence: CDR1 MNHEY, CDR2 SMNVEV (reference sequence). Repertoires were generated with immunoSEQ multiplex PCR, while TCRdb's copy carries only in-frame clones and drops some. The data contain approximately 420,000 clones, approximately 87% of them singletons. Treatment specified: some 20 received Ad26.COV2.S at low or high dose, single or two shots; 5 received placebo; per-sample allocation not given. Day 63 after the first injection of vaccine or placebo was the sampling time. The sequences come from peripheral blood, collected in a trial of Ad26.COV2.S vaccine versus placebo. The source of this sequence is a person between 18 and 59 years old who received the Ad26.COV2.S COVID-19 vaccine or a placebo. V and J are TRBV27 and TRBJ1-6; D not certain. CDR3 in amino acids: CASIPIAAALNSPLHF. CDR3 bases: TGTGCCAGCATCCCTATTGCAGCCGCGTTAAATTCACCCCTCCACTTT.